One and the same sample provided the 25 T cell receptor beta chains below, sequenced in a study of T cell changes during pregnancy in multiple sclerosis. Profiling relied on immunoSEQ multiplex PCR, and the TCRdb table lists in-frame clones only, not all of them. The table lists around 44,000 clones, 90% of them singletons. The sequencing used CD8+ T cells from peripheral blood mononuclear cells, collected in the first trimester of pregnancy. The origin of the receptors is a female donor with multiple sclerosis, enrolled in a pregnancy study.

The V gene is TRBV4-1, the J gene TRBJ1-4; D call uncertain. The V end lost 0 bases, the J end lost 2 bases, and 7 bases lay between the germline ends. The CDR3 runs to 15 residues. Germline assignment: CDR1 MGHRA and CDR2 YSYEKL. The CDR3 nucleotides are TGCGCCAGCAGCCAAGATCCAGGCACTAATGAAAAACTGTTTTTT. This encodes CASSQDPGTNEKLFF.

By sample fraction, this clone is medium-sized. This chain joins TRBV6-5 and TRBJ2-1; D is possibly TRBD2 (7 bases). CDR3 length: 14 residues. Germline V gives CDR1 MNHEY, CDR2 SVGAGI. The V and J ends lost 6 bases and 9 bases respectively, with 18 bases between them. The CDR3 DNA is TGTGCCAGCAGACCCCGGGGGGCGATTTCTGAGCAGTTCTTC. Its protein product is CASRPRGAISEQFF.

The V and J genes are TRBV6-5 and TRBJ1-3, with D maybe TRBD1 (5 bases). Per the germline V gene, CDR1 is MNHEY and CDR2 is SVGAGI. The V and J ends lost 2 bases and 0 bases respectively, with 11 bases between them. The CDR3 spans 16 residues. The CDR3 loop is CASSYAGEASGNTIYF. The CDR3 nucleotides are TGTGCCAGCAGTTACGCGGGGGAAGCCTCTGGAAACACCATATATTTT.

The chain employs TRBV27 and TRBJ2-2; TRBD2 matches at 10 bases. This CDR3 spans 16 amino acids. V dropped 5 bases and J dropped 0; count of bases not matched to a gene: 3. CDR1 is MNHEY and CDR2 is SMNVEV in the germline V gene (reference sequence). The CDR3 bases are TGTGCCAGCAGTCCCGGACTAGCGGCGAACACCGGGGAGCTGTTTTTT. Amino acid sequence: CASSPGLAANTGELFF.

The CDR3 sequence is CAISGRGGGVTEAFF. CDR3 nucleotide sequence: TGTGCCATCAGTGGTCGCGGGGGGGGCGTCACTGAAGCTTTCTTT. This chain uses TRBV10-3 with TRBJ1-1; TRBD1 is a possible D gene (6 bases). Trimming took off 4 bases at V and 4 bases at J, with 16 bases between the two ends. CDR3 size: 15 residues. From germline, CDR1 is ENHRY and CDR2 SYGVKD.

CDR3 region: CASSIGQLNSYEQYF. The CDR3 nucleotides are TGTGCCAGTAGTATTGGACAGTTAAACTCCTACGAGCAGTACTTC. The chain is built from TRBV19 and TRBJ2-7; tentative D call: TRBD1 (6 bases). V dropped 3 bases and J dropped 0 bases, with 12 bases sitting between them. Germline values: CDR1 LNHDA, CDR2 SQIVND (reference sequence). This CDR3 has 15 amino acids.

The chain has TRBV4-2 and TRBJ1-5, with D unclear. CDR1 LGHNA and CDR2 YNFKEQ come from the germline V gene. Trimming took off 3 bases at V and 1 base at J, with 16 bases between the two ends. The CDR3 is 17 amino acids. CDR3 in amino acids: CASSQIAWKTSNQPQHF. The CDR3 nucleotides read TGTGCCAGCAGCCAGATAGCCTGGAAGACGAGCAATCAGCCCCAGCATTTT.

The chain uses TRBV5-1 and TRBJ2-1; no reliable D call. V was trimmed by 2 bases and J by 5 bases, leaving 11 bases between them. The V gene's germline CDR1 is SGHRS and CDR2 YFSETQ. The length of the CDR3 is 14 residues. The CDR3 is CASSFRQGNNEQFF. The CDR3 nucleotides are TGCGCCAGCAGCTTCCGACAAGGCAACAATGAGCAGTTCTTC. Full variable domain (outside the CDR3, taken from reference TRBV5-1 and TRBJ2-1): KAGVTQTPRYLIKTRGQQVTLSCSPISGHRSVSWYQQTPGQGLQFLFEYFSETQRNKGNFPGRFSGRQFSNSRSEMNVSTLELGDSALYLCASSFRQGNNEQFFGPGTRLTVL.

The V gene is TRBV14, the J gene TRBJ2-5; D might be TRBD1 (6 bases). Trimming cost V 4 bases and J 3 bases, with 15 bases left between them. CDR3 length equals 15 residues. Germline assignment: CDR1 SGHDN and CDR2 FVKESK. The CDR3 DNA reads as TGTGCCAGCAGCCCTCGGTGGACAGCTAAAGAGACCCAGTACTTC. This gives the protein CASSPRWTAKETQYF.

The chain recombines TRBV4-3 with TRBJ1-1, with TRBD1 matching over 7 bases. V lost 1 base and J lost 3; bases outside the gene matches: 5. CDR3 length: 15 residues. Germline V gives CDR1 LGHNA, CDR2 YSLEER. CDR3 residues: CASSQVHRGDTEAFF. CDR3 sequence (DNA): TGCGCCAGCAGCCAAGTGCACAGGGGTGACACTGAAGCTTTCTTT.

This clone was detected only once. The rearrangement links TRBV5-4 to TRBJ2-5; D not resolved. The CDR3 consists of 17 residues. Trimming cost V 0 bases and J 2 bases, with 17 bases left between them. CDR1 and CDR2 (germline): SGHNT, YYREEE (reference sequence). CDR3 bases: TGTGCCAGCAGCTTGGAGCCTCCCGCACAGCTACAAGAGACCCAGTACTTC. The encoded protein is CASSLEPPAQLQETQYF.

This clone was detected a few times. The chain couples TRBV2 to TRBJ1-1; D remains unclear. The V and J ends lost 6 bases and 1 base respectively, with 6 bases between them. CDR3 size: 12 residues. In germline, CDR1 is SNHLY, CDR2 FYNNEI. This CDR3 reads CASSYGNTEAFF. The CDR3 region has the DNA TGTGCCAGCAGCTACGGGAACACTGAAGCTTTCTTT.

CDR3 protein: CASSSDREETQYF. The CDR3 region has the DNA TGTGCCAGTAGTTCTGACAGAGAAGAGACCCAGTACTTC. The V gene is TRBV19, the J gene TRBJ2-5, with D perhaps TRBD1 (5 bases). The germline V and J ends were trimmed by 5 bases and 3 bases, with 10 bases remaining between them. Germline V CDR1 and CDR2: LNHDA, SQIVND (reference sequence). This CDR3 region has 13 residues.

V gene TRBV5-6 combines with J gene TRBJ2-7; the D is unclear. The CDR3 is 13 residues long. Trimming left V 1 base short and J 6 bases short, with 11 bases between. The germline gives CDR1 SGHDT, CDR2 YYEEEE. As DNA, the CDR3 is TGTGCCAGCAGCTTGATCCCAGGAATCGAGCAGTACTTC. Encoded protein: CASSLIPGIEQYF.

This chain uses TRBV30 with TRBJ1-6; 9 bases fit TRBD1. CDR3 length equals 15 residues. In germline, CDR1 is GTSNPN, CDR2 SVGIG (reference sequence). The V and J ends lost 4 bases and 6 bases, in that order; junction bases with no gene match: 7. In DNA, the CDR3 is TGTGCCTGGACGATTAGGGACAGGGTTAATTCACCCCTCCACTTT. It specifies CAWTIRDRVNSPLHF.

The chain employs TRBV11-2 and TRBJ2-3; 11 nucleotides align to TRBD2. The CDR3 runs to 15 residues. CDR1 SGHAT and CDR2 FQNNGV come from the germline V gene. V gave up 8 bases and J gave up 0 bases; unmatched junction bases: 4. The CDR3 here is CASVTSGTSTDTQYF. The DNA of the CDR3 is TGTGCCAGCGTGACTAGCGGGACTAGCACAGATACGCAGTATTTT.

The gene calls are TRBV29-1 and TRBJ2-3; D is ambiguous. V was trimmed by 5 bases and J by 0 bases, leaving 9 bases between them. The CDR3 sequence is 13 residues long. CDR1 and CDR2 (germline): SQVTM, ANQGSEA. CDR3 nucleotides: TGCAGCGTTTGTTTGGCCAGCACAGATACGCAGTATTTT. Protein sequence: CSVCLASTDTQYF.

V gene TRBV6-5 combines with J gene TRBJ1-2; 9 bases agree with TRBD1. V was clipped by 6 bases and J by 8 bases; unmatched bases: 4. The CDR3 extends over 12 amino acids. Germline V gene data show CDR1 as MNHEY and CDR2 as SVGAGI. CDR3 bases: TGTGCCAGCAGGGGACAGGGAAAGGGCTACACCTTC. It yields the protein CASRGQGKGYTF.

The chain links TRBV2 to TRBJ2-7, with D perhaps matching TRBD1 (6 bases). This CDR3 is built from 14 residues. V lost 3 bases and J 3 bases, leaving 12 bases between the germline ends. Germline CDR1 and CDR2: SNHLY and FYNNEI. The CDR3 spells CASSDLGDNYEQYF. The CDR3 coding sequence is TGTGCCAGCAGTGACCTGGGGGACAACTACGAGCAGTACTTC.

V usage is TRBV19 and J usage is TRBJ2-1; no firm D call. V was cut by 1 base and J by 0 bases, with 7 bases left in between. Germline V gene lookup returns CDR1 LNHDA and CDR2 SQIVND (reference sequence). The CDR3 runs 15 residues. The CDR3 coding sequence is TGTGCCAGTAGTATAGTAGCCAGCTCCTACAATGAGCAGTTCTTC. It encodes CASSIVASSYNEQFF.

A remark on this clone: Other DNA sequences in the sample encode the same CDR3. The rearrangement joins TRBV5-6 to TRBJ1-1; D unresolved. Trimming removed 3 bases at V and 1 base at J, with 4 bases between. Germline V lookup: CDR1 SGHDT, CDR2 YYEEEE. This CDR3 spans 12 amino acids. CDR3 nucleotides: TGTGCCAGCAGCTCCGGGAACACTGAAGCTTTCTTT. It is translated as CASSSGNTEAFF.

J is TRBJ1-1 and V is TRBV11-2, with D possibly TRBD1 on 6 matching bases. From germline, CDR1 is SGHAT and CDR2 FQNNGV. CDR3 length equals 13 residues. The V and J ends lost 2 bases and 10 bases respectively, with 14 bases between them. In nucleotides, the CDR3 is TGTGCCAGCAGCTTACAGGGGCACCACCGAGCTTTCTTT. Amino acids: CASSLQGHHRAFF.

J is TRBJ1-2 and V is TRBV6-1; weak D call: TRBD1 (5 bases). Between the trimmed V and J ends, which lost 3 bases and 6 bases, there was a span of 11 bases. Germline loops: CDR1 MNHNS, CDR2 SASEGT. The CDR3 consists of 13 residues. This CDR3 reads CASSDGGGDGYTF. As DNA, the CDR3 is TGTGCCAGCAGTGACGGGGGTGGGGATGGCTACACCTTC.

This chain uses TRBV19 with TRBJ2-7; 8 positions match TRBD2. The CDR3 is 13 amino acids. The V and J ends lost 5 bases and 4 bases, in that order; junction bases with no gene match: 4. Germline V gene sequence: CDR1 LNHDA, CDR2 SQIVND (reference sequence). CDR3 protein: CASSFRGGYEQYF. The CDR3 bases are TGTGCCAGTAGTTTCCGGGGGGGATACGAGCAGTACTTC.

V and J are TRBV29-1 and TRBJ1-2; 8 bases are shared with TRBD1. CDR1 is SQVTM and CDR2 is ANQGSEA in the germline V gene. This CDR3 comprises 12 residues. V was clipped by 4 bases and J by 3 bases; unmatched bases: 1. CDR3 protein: CSVAGQDYGYTF. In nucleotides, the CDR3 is TGCAGCGTTGCGGGACAGGACTATGGCTACACCTTC.